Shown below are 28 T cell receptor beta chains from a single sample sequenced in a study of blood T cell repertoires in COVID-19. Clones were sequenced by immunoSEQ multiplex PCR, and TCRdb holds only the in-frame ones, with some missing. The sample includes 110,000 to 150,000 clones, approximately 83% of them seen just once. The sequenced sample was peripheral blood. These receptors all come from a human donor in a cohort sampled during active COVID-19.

CDR3 in amino acids: CATSGTGRWINEQFF. In nucleotides, the CDR3 is TGTGCCACCAGTGGGACAGGGAGGTGGATTAATGAGCAGTTCTTC. The chain is built from TRBV24-1 and TRBJ2-1, with 8 bases identical to TRBD1. V dropped 5 bases and J dropped 7; count of bases not matched to a gene: 9. CDR3 length: 15 residues. Per the germline V gene, CDR1 is KGHDR and CDR2 is SFDVKD.

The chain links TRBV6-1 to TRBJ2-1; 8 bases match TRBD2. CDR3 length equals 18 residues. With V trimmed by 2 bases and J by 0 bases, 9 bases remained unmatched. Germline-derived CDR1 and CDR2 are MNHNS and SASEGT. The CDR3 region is CASSERAGVLSSYNEQFF. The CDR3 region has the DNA TGTGCCAGCAGTGAAAGAGCGGGGGTCCTCAGCTCCTACAATGAGCAGTTCTTC.

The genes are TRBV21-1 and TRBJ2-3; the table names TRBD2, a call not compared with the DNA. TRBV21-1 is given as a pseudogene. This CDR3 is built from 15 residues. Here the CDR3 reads CASSRLIPRTDTQYF. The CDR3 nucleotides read TGTGCCAGCAGCCGACTCATACCCAGAACAGATACGCAGTATTTT.

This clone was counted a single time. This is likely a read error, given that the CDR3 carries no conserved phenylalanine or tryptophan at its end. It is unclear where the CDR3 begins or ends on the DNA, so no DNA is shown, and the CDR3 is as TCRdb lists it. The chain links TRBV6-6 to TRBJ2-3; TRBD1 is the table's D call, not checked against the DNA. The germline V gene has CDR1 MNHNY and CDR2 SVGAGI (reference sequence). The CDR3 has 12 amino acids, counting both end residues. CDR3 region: CASEGQGATPSV.

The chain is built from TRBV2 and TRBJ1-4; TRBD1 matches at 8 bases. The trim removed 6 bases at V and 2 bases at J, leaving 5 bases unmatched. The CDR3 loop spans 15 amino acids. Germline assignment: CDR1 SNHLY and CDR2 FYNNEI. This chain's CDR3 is CASRVGQATNEKLFF. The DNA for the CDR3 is TGTGCCAGCAGAGTGGGACAGGCGACTAATGAAAAACTGTTTTTT.

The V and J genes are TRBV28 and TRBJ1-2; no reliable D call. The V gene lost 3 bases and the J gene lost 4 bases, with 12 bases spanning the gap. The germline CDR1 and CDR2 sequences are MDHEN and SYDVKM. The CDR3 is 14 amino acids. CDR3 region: CASSLGSGSYGYTF. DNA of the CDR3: TGTGCCAGCAGTTTGGGCTCAGGCAGCTATGGCTACACCTTC.

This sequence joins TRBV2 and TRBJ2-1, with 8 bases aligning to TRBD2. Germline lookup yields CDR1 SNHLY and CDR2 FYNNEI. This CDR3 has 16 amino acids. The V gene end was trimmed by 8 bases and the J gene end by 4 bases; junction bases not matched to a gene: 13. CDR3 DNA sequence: TGTGCCAGCCCCGGTCGGAGCGGGGGACCTTACAATGAGCAGTTCTTC. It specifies CASPGRSGGPYNEQFF. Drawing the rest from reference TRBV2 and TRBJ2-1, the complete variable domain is EPEVTQTPSHQVTQMGQEVILRCVPISNHLYFYWYRQILGQKVEFLVSFYNNEISEKSEIFDDQFSVERPDGSNFTLKIRSTKLEDSAMYFCASPGRSGGPYNEQFFGPGTRLTVL.

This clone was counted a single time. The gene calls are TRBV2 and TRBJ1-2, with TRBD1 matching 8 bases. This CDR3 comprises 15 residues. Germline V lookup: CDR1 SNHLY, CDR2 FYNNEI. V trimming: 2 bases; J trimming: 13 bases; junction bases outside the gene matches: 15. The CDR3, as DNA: TGTGCCAGCAGTGAATCCACAGGGGGAGTGTCTTCGGCCACCTTC. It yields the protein CASSESTGGVSSATF.

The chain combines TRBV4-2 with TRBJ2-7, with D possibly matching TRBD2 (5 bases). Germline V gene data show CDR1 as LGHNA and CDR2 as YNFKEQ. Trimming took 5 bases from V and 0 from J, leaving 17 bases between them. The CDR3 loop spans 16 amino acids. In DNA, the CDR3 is TGTGCCAGCAGCACACGGACTGCCGAACGCTCCTACGAGCAGTACTTC. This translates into CASSTRTAERSYEQYF.

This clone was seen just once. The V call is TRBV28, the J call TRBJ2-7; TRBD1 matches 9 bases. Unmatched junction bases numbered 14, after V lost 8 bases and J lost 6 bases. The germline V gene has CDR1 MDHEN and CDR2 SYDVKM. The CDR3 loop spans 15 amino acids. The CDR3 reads CASPPGQGLMGEQYF. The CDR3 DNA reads TGTGCCAGCCCTCCGGGACAGGGTTTGATGGGCGAGCAGTACTTC. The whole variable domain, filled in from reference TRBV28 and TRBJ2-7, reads DVKVTQSSRYLVKRTGEKVFLECVQDMDHENMFWYRQDPGLGLRLIYFSYDVKMKEKGDIPEGYSVSREKKERFSLILESASTNQTSMYLCASPPGQGLMGEQYFGPGTRLTVT.

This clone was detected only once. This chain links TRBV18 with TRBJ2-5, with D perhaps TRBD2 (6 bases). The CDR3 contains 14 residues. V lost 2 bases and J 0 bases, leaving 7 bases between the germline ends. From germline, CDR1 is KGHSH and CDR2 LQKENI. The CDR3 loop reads CASSPRTNQETQYF. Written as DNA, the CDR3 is TGTGCCAGCTCACCAAGGACTAACCAAGAGACCCAGTACTTC.

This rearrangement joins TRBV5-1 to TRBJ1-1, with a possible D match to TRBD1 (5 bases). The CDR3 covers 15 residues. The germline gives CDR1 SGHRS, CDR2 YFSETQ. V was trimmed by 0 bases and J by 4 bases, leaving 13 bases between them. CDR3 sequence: CASSLALGGSTEAFF. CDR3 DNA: TGCGCCAGCAGCTTGGCCCTCGGGGGAAGCACTGAAGCTTTCTTT.

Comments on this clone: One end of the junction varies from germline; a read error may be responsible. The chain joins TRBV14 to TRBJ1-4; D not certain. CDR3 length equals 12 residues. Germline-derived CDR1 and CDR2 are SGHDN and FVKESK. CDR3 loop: CASSQDRGSPTF. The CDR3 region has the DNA TGTGCCAGCAGCCAAGATCGAGGGTCCCCCACCTTT. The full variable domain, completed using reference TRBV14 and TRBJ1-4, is EAGVTQFPSHSVIEKGQTVTLRCDPISGHDNLYWYRRVMGKEIKFLLHFVKESKQDESGMPNNRFLAERTGGTYSTLKVQPAELEDSGVYFCASSQDRGSPTFGSGTQLSVL.

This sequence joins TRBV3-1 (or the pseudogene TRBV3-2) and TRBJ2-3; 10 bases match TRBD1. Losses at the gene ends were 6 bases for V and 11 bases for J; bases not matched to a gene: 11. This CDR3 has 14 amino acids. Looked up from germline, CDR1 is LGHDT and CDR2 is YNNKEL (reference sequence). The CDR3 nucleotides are TGTGCCAGCAGGCCAGGGACAGGGGTCATGATGCAGTATTTT. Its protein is CASRPGTGVMMQYF.

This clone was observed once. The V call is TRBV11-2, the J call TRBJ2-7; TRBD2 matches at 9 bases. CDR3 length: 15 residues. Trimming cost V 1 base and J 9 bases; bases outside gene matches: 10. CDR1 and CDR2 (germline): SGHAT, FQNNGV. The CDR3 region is CASSLGIAGVDWQYF. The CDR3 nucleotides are TGTGCCAGCAGCTTAGGGATAGCGGGGGTTGATTGGCAGTACTTC.

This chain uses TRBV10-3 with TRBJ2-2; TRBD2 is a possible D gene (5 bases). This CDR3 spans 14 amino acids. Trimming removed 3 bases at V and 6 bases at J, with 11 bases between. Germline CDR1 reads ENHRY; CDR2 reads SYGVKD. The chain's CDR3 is CAISERGIAGELFF. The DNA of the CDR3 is TGTGCCATCAGTGAACGAGGGATTGCCGGGGAGCTGTTTTTT.

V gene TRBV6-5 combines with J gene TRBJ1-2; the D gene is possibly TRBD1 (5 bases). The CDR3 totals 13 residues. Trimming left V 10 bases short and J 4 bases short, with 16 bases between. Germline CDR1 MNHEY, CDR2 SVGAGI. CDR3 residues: CATARTYLYGYTF. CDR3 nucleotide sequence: TGTGCCACGGCTCGGACATATCTCTATGGCTACACCTTC.

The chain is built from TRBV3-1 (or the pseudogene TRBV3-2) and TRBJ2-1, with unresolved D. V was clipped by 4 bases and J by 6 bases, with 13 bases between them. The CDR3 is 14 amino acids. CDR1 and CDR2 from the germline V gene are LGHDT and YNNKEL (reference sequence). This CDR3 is CASSPPSLVNEQFF. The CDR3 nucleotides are TGTGCCAGCAGCCCTCCCTCCCTAGTCAATGAGCAGTTCTTC.

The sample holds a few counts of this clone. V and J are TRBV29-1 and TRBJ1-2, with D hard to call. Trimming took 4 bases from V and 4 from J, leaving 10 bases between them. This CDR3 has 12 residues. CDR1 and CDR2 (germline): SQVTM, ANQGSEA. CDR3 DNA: TGCAGCGTTGTTGGAGGCCCCTATGGCTACACCTTC. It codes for CSVVGGPYGYTF.

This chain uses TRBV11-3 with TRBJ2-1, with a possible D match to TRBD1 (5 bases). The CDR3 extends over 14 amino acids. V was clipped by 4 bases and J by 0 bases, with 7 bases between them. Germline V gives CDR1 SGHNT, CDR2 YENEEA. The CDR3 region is CASSSDSSYNEQFF. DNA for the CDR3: TGTGCCAGCAGCTCTGACAGCTCCTACAATGAGCAGTTCTTC.

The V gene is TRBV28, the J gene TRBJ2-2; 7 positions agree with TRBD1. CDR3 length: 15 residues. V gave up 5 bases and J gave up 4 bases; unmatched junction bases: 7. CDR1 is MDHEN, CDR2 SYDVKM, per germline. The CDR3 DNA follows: TGTGCCAGCAGTGTAATACAGGGGCGCACCGGGGAGCTGTTTTTT. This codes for CASSVIQGRTGELFF.

The CDR3 is CASSLRHAGANVLTF. The CDR3, as DNA: TGTGCCAGCAGCTTACGACATGCTGGGGCCAACGTCCTGACTTTC. The chain recombines TRBV5-6 with TRBJ2-6; no clear D. Germline V lookup: CDR1 SGHDT, CDR2 YYEEEE. V was shortened by 2 bases and J by 2 bases, with 8 bases between the two germline ends. CDR3 length: 15 residues.

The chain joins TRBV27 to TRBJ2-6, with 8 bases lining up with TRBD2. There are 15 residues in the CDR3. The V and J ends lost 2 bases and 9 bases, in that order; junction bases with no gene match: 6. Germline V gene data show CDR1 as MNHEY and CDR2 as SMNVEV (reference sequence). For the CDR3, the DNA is TGTGCCAGCAGTTTAAGCCTAGCGGGTGTCAACGTCCTGACTTTC. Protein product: CASSLSLAGVNVLTF.

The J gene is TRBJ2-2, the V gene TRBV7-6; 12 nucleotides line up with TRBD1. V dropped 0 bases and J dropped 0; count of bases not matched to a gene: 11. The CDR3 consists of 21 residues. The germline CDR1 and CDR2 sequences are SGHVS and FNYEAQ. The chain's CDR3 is CASSLAPGQGALAPNTGELFF. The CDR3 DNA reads TGTGCCAGCAGCTTAGCCCCGGGACAGGGGGCCCTAGCGCCGAACACCGGGGAGCTGTTTTTT.

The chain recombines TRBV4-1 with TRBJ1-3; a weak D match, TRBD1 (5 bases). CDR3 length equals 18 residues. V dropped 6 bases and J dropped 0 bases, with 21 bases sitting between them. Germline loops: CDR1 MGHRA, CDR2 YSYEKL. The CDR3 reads CASRKSRAFLTSGNTIYF. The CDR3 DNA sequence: TGCGCCAGCAGGAAAAGCAGGGCCTTTCTTACCTCTGGAAACACCATATATTTT.

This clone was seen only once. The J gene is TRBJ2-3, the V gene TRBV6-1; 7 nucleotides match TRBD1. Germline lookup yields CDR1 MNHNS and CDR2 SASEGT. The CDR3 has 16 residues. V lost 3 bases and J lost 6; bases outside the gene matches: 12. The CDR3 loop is CASSETGLPRRDTQYF. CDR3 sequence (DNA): TGTGCCAGCAGTGAGACAGGGTTACCCAGAAGGGATACGCAGTATTTT.

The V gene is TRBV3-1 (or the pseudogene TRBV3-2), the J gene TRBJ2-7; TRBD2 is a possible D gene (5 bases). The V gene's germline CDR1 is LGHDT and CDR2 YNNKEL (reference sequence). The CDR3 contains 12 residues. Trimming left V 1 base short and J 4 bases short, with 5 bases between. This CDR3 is CASSQVAYEQYF. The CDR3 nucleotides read TGTGCCAGCAGCCAAGTAGCGTACGAGCAGTACTTC.

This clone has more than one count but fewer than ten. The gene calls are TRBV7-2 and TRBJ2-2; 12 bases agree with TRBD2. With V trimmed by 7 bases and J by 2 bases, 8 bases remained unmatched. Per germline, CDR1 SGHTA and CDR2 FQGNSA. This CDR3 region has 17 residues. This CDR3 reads CASNRRTSGANTGELFF. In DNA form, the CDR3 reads TGTGCCAGCAACCGACGGACTAGCGGGGCCAACACCGGGGAGCTGTTTTTT.